Listed below are T cell receptor beta chains from one sample, sequenced in a study of breast tumors, draining lymph nodes, adjacent tissues. TCRdb used MiXCR to reprocess the multiplex PCR reads, holding one entry per CDR3 protein. This sample yields 190,000 or so distinct CDR3 sequences, of which roughly 31% are seen a single time; 4% to 5.5% belongs to the top ten. What was sequenced was axillary lymph node tissue. The receptor source for this set is a female donor with breast cancer. Some clones in this sample may be carry-over from other donors' samples. The CDR3 runs from the conserved cysteine through the conserved F or W. The order of the fields is V gene, clone size, J gene, D gene, CDR3 protein, CDR3 DNA. A D gene is named only where the DNA matches it firmly. Clone size, where shown, is once, few, many, or a class for clones that have expanded.

>TRBV28|many|TRBJ2-7|TRBD2
CASHTSGSYEQYF
TGTGCCAGCCACACTAGCGGCTCCTACGAGCAGTACTTC
>TRBV2|.|TRBJ1-4|.
CASSVTMRENEKLFF
TGTGCCAGCAGTGTAACCATGAGGGAAAATGAAAAACTGTTTTTT
>TRBV5-8|many|TRBJ2-7|TRBD2
CASSSPMGGGEQYF
TGTGCCAGCAGCAGCCCGATGGGGGGGGGCGAGCAGTACTTC
>TRBV5-1|few|TRBJ1-1|.
CASSLKGGTTEAFF
TGCGCCAGCAGCTTGAAAGGAGGGACTACTGAAGCTTTCTTT
>TRBV7-3|many|TRBJ2-1|TRBD2
CASSSRRGTNNEQFF
TGTGCCAGCAGCTCCCGGCGGGGGACTAATAATGAGCAGTTCTTC
>TRBV4-1|.|TRBJ1-1|.
CASSQESYTHTEAFF
TGCGCCAGCAGCCAGGAATCCTACACACACACTGAAGCTTTCTTT
>TRBV7-7|.|TRBJ2-2|TRBD2
CASSGTSGELFF
TGTGCTAGCAGCGGGACTAGCGGGGAGCTGTTTTTT
>TRBV9|.|TRBJ2-3|.
CASSQTSQGSTDTQYF
TGTGCCAGCAGCCAAACTAGTCAGGGAAGCACAGATACGCAGTATTTT
>TRBV18|many|TRBJ2-3|TRBD2
CASSPRTSGTDTQYF
TGTGCCAGCTCACCACGGACTAGCGGCACAGATACGCAGTATTTT
>TRBV11-2|.|TRBJ2-7|.
CASSSFSHAQYF
TGTGCCAGCAGTTCTTTCTCCCACGCGCAGTACTTC
>TRBV20-1|.|TRBJ2-1|TRBD2
CSARDRGTSFNEQFF
TGCAGTGCTAGAGATAGGGGGACTAGTTTTAATGAGCAGTTCTTC
>TRBV10-3|many|TRBJ2-1|TRBD2
CAISDGLADEQFF
TGTGCCATCAGTGATGGACTAGCGGATGAGCAGTTCTTC
>TRBV19|many|TRBJ2-7|.
CASSVTRGHEQYF
TGTGCCAGTAGTGTAACCCGGGGCCACGAGCAGTACTTC
>TRBV7-9|many|TRBJ2-1|.
CASSLVLAPLYNEQFF
TGTGCCAGCAGCCTCGTCCTAGCTCCCCTCTACAATGAGCAGTTCTTC
>TRBV7-9|many|TRBJ2-7|.
CASSHRGTSYEQYF
TGTGCCAGCAGCCACCGAGGGACATCCTACGAGCAGTACTTC
>TRBV19|many|TRBJ2-2|.
CASSIQGRGTGELFF
TGTGCCAGTAGTATACAGGGTCGCGGCACCGGGGAGCTGTTTTTT
>TRBV2|.|TRBJ2-7|.
CASVEYGPYEQYF
TGTGCCAGCGTTGAGTACGGGCCCTACGAGCAGTACTTC
>TRBV3-1|few|TRBJ2-5|TRBD2
CASSPYAGTKGGETQYF
TGTGCCAGCAGCCCCTACGCCGGGACTAAGGGTGGGGAGACCCAGTACTTC
>TRBV5-1|many|TRBJ2-4|TRBD2
CARTGTSKNIQYF
TGCGCCAGGACCGGGACTAGCAAAAACATTCAGTACTTC
>TRBV7-2|many|TRBJ2-2|.
CASSSRTGELFF
TGTGCCAGCAGCTCGCGAACCGGGGAGCTGTTTTTT
>TRBV6-5|many|TRBJ1-6|TRBD1
CASSYSRQGPYNSPLHF
TGTGCCAGCAGTTACTCTAGACAGGGGCCCTATAATTCACCCCTCCACTTT
>TRBV27|few|TRBJ2-1|.
CASSTYRVDEQFF
TGTGCCAGCAGTACCTACAGGGTTGATGAGCAGTTCTTC
>TRBV6-5|many|TRBJ1-3|.
CASGRQGNTIYF
TGTGCCAGCGGAAGACAGGGAAACACCATATATTTT
>TRBV15|many|TRBJ1-2|.
CATSRSRELPQYGYTF
TGTGCCACCAGCAGAAGCCGGGAACTACCGCAATATGGCTACACCTTC
>TRBV24-1|many|TRBJ2-1|.
CATSQGPNYNEQFF
TGTGCCACCAGTCAGGGGCCGAATTACAATGAGCAGTTCTTC
>TRBV18|many|TRBJ2-7|.
CASSPKPDGSYEQYF
TGTGCCAGCTCACCAAAACCCGACGGGTCTTACGAGCAGTACTTC